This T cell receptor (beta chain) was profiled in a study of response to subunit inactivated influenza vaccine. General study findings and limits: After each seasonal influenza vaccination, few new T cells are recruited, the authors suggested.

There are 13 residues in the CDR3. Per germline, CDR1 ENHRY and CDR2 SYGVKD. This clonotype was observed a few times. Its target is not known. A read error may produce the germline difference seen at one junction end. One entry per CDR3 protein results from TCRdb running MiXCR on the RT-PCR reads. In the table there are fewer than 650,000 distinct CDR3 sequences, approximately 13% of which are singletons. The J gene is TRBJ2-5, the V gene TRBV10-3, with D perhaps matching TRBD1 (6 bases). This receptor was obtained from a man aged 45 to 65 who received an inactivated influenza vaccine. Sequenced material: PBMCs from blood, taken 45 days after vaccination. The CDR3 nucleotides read TGTGCCACCAGTCAGGGGTACCAAGAGACCCAGTACTTC. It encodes CATSQGYQETQYF.